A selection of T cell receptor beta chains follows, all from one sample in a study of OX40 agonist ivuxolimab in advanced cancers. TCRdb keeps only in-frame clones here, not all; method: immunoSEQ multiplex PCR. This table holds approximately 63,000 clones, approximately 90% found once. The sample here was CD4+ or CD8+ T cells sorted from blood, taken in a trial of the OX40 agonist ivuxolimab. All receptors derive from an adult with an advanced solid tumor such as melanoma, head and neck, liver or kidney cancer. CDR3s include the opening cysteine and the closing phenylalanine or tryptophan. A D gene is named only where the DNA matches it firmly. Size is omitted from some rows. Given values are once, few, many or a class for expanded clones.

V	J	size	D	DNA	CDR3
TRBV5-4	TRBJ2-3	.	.	TGTGCCAGCAGCTTGGGACTAAGCACAGATACGCAGTATTTT	CASSLGLSTDTQYF
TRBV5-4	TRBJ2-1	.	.	TGTGCCAGCAGCTTGGGGCAGGCAATCTCCTACAATGAGCAGTTCTTC	CASSLGQAISYNEQFF
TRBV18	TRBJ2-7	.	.	TGTGCCAGCTCACCAACGGAGCAGGTACCTTTATCCTACGAGCAGTACTTC	CASSPTEQVPLSYEQYF
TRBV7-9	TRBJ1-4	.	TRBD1	TGTGCCAGCAGCTTGGACAGGGTAGGAGAAAAACTGTTTTTT	CASSLDRVGEKLFF
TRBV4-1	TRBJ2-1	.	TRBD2	TGCGCCAGCAGCCAAGAACGAGCGGGAGCGAGCAATGAGCAGTTCTTC	CASSQERAGASNEQFF
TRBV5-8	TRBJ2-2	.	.	TGTGCCAGCAGCTTGGACAGGGGAGGCCCCAACACCGGGGAGCTGTTTTTT	CASSLDRGGPNTGELFF
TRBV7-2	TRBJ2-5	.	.	TGTGCCAGCAGCTTCGTCCGGGGGCAAGAGACCCAGTACTTC	CASSFVRGQETQYF
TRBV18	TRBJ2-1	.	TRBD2	TGTGCCAGCTCATGGACTAGCGGGAGGCTCAATGAGCAGTTCTTC	CASSWTSGRLNEQFF
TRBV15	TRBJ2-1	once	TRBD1	TGTGCCACCAGCAGAGAACAGGGGATATTCAATGAGCAGTTCTTC	CATSREQGIFNEQFF
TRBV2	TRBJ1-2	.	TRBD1	TGTGCCAGCAGTGAGTGGGACAGGGCCTATGGCTACACCTTC	CASSEWDRAYGYTF